A single sample is the source of the 3 T cell receptor beta chains below, sequenced in a study of early T cells in non-severe SARS-CoV-2 infection. TCRdb itself ran the 5' RACE reads through MiXCR, one entry per CDR3 protein. The table has about 80,000 distinct CDR3 sequences, 10% to 15% seen once. This material consisted of whole blood, taken at baseline. Every receptor here comes from an adult who was a healthcare worker with PCR-confirmed SARS-CoV-2 infection or an uninfected control (not recorded which). The donor label of this sample is uncertain.

The chain couples TRBV4-3 to TRBJ2-3; D possibly corresponds to TRBD2 (6 bases). The ends were cut back, 0 bases at V and 1 base at J, with 8 bases in the middle. Germline loops: CDR1 LGHNA, CDR2 YSLEER. CDR3 length: 15 amino acids. The chain's CDR3 is CASSQDGGGTDTQYF. The DNA for the CDR3 is TGCGCCAGCAGCCAAGATGGCGGGGGCACAGATACGCAGTATTTT.

This sequence joins TRBV11-2 and TRBJ2-1; 10 bases are a match to TRBD2. This CDR3 contains 15 residues. The germline V gene encodes CDR1 SGHAT and CDR2 FQNNGV. V was pared by 5 bases and J by 6 bases, with 7 bases of the junction left unmatched. The CDR3 DNA is TGTGCCAGCAGCACCCTTAGCGGGAGGCCCAATGAGCAGTTCTTC. Protein sequence: CASSTLSGRPNEQFF.

This clonotype was recorded at least ten times. J is TRBJ1-1 and V is TRBV4-1; no clear D. V dropped 2 bases and J dropped 5 bases, with 12 bases sitting between them. CDR3 size: 14 residues. Looked up from germline, CDR1 is MGHRA and CDR2 is YSYEKL. CDR3 bases: TGCGCCAGCAGCCAATCTCCTCCCCTTACTGAAGCTTTCTTT. Translation: CASSQSPPLTEAFF.